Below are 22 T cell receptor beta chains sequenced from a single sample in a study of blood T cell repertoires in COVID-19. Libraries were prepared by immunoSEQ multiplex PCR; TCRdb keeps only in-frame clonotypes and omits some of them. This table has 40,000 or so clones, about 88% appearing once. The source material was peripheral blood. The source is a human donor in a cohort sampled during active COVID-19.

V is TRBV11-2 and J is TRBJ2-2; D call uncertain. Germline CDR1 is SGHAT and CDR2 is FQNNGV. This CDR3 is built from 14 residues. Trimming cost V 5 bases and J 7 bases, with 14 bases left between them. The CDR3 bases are TGTGCCAGCAGCCGCCCTAGTTTGGGCGGGGAGCTGTTTTTT. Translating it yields CASSRPSLGGELFF.

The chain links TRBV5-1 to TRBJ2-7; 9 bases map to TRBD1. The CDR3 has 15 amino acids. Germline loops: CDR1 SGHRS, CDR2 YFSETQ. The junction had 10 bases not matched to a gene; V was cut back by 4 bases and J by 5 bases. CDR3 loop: CASSVPGTGSHEQYF. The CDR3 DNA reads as TGCGCCAGCAGCGTACCCGGGACAGGGTCCCACGAGCAGTACTTC.

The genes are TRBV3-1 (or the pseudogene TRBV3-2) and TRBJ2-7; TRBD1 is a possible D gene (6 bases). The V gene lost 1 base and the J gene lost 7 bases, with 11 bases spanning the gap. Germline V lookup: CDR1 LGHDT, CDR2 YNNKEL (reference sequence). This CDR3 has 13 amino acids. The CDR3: CASSQGTDMEQYF. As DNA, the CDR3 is TGTGCCAGCAGCCAAGGGACAGACATGGAGCAGTACTTC.

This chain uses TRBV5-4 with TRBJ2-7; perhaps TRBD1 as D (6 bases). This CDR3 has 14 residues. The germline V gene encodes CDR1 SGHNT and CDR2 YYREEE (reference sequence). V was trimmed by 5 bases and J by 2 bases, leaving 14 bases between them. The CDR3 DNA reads TGTGCCAGCAGTGATTCAGGGGCGGCCTACGAGCAGTACTTC. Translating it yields CASSDSGAAYEQYF.

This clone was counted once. Here the CDR3 reads CASSLALAGGKQYF. The CDR3 nucleotides are TGTGCCAGCAGCCTTGCCCTAGCGGGGGGGAAGCAGTATTTT. The chain uses TRBV5-8 and TRBJ2-3; 12 nucleotides match TRBD2. The CDR3 has 14 amino acids. Unmatched junction bases numbered 8, after V lost 4 bases and J lost 11 bases. Germline CDR1 is SGHTS and CDR2 is YDEGEE.

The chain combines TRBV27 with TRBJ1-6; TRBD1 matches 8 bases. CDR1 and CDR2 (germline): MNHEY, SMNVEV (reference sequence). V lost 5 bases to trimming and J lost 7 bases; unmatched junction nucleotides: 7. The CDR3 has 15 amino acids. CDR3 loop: CASSTGQAGNSPLHF. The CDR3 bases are TGTGCCAGCAGTACGGGACAGGCCGGGAATTCACCCCTCCACTTT.

CDR3 amino acids: CASSIRDSDTQYF. DNA for the CDR3: TGCGCCAGCAGCATCCGCGACTCAGATACGCAGTATTTT. The chain recombines TRBV5-1 with TRBJ2-3, with D hard to call. Trimming shortened V by 4 bases and J by 4 bases, and 10 bases separated the two germline ends. Germline lookup yields CDR1 SGHRS and CDR2 YFSETQ. This CDR3 contains 13 residues.

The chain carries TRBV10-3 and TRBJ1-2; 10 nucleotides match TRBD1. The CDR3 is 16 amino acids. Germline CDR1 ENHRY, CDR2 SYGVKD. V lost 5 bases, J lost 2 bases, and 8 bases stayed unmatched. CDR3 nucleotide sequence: TGTGCCATCAGTACATTTCAGGACAGGGGGAACTATGGCTACACCTTC. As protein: CAISTFQDRGNYGYTF.

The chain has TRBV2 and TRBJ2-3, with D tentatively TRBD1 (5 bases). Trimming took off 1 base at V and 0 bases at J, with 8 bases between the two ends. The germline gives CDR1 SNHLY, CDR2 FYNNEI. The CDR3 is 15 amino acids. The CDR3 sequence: CASSEVRQSTDTQYF. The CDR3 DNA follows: TGTGCCAGCAGTGAAGTCAGACAGAGCACAGATACGCAGTATTTT.

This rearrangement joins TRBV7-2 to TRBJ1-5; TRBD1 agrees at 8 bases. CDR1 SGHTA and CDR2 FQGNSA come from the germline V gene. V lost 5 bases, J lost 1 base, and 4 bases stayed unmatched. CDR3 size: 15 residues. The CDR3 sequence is CASSPRTGSNQPQHF. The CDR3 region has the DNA TGTGCCAGCAGCCCCCGGACAGGGAGCAATCAGCCCCAGCATTTT.

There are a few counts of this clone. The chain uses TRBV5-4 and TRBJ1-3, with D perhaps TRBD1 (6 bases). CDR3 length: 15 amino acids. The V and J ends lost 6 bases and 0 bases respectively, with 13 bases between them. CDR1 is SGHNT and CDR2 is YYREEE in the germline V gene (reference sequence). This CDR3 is CASTDRKSSGNTIYF. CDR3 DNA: TGTGCCAGCACAGACAGGAAAAGCTCTGGAAACACCATATATTTT.

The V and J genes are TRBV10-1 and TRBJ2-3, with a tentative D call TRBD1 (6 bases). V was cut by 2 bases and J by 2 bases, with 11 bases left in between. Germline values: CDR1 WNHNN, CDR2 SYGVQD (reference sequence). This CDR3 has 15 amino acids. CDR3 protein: CASSEKGHPTDTQYF. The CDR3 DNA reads TGCGCCAGCAGTGAGAAGGGACACCCCACAGATACGCAGTATTTT.

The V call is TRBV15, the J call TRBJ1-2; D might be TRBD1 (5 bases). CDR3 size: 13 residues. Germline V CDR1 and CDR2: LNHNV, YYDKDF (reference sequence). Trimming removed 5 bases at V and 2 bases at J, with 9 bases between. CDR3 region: CATSVGGNYGYTF. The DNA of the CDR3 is TGTGCCACCAGCGTGGGGGGGAACTATGGCTACACCTTC.

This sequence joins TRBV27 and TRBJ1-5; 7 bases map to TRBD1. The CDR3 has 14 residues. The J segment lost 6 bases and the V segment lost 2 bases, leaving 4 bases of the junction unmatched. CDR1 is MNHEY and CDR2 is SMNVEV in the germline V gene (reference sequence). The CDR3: CASSLVNRGQPQHF. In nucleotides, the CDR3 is TGTGCCAGCAGTTTAGTCAACAGGGGTCAGCCCCAGCATTTT.

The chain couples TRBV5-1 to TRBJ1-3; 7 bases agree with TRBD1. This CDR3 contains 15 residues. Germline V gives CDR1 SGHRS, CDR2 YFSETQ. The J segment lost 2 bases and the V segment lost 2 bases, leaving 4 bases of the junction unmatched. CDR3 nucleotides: TGCGCCAGCAGCTTTTCCCAGGGGGCTGGAAACACCATATATTTT. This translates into CASSFSQGAGNTIYF.

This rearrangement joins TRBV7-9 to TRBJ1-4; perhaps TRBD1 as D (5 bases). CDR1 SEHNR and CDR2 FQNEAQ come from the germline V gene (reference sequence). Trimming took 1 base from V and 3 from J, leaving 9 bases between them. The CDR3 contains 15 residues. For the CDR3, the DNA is TGTGCCAGCAGCTTAGGGGCAGGGCCTAATGAAAAACTGTTTTTT. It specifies CASSLGAGPNEKLFF.

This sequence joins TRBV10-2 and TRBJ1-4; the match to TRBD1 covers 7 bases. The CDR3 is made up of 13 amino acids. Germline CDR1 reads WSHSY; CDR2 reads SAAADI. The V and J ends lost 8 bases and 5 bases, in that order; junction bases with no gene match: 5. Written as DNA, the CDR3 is TGCGCCAGCCGGGGACAGCAGAATGAAAAACTGTTTTTT. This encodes CASRGQQNEKLFF.

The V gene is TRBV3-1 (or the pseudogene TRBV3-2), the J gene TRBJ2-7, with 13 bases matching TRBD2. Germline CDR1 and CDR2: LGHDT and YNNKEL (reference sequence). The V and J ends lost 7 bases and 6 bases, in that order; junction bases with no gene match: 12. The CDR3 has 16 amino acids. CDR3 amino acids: CASTITSGGARGEQYF. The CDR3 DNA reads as TGTGCCAGCACCATCACTAGCGGGGGGGCCAGAGGCGAGCAGTACTTC.

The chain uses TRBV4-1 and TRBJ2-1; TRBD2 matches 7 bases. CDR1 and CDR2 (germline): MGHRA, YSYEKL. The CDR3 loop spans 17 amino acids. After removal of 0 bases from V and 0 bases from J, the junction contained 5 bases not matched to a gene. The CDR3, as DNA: TGCGCCAGCAGCCAAGATTGGCGGGGGAGCTCCTACAATGAGCAGTTCTTC. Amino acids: CASSQDWRGSSYNEQFF.

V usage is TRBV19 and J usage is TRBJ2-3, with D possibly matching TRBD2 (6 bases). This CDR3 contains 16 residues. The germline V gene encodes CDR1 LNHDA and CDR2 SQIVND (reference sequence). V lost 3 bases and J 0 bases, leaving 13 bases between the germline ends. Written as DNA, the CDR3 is TGTGCCAGTAGTATTGATTGGCGGGGCAGCACAGATACGCAGTATTTT. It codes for CASSIDWRGSTDTQYF.

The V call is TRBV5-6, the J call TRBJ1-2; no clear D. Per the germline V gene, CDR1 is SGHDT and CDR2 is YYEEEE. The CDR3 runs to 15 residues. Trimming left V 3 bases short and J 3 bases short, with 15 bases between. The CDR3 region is CASSSSARLDYGYTF. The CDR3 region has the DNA TGTGCCAGCAGCTCCAGCGCAAGGCTGGACTATGGCTACACCTTC.

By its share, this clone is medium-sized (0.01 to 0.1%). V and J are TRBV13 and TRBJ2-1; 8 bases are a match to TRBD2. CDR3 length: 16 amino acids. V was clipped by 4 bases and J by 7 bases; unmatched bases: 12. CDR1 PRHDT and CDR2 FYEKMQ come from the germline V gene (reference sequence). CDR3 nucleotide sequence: TGTGCCAGCAGCTCGCTGAATAGACTAGCGAATAATGAGCAGTTCTTC. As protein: CASSSLNRLANNEQFF. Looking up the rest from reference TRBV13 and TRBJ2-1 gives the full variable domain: AAGVIQSPRHLIKEKRETATLKCYPIPRHDTVYWYQQGPGQDPQFLISFYEKMQSDKGSIPDRFSAQQFSDYHSELNMSSLELGDSALYFCASSSLNRLANNEQFFGPGTRLTVL.